This T cell receptor beta chain originates from a study of Ad26.COV2.S vaccination and SARS-CoV-2 variants. Study as a whole: Donor was one of the participants in the Ad26.COV2.S arm of the COV1001 trial. Overall study findings and caveats: It was found that vaccine and placebo recipients had similar non-spike TCR breadth.

Sample treatment: about 20 received Ad26.COV2.S at low or high dose, single or two shots; about 5 received placebo; per-sample allocation not given. Collection of the samples took place on day 63 after the first injection of vaccine or placebo. Whoever gave the sample was an adult aged 18-55 years in Boston. This clone occurred once. Its specificity is not known. Data came from immunoSEQ multiplex PCR; TCRdb stores just in-frame clones and leaves some out. The sample holds around 300,000 clones, 75% to 90% seen once. The receptor's source is a person aged 18 to 59 who received the Ad26.COV2.S COVID-19 vaccine or a placebo. Sequencing used peripheral blood, obtained in a trial of Ad26.COV2.S vaccine versus placebo.

CDR3 protein: CASSYEGTGHGELFF. Written as DNA, the CDR3 is TGTGCCAGCAGTTACGAGGGGACAGGGCACGGGGAGCTGTTTTTT. This rearrangement joins TRBV6-5 to TRBJ2-2; the match to TRBD1 covers 9 bases. Germline trimming cut 2 bases from V and 7 bases from J; bases unmatched to any gene: 5. CDR1 and CDR2 from the germline V gene are MNHEY and SVGAGI. The CDR3 is made up of 15 amino acids.